The T cell receptor beta chain described here comes from a study of clonality assessment in lymphoblastic leukemia (dated by TCRdb to between 2018 and 2020). There are a few counts of this clonotype. Its antigen remains unidentified. No base qualities exist here, and no much larger clone lies one base off it. V drops 0 bases and J drops 0 bases, leaving 8 bases in between. The germline V gene (reference sequence) sets CDR1 to LGHDT and CDR2 to YNNKEL. Counted from cysteine to phenylalanine, this CDR3 has 16 amino acids. The CDR3 DNA has 48 bases and is translated from base 1. Preparation of the library involved PCR. The sequencer listed for this sample is Illumina MiSeq. TCRdb passed the public sequencing reads through fastp at Q25 and MiXCR, retaining productive beta sequences. Identical CDR3 protein sequences are pooled into one entry, listed with their most common genes and DNA. This sample comprises about 410 distinct CDR3 sequences, about 31% of them detected only once. In total, the top ten clones hold 18% of the sample.

The source of this sequence is a human donor with acute lymphoblastic leukemia. The V and J segments used are TRBV3-1 and TRBJ1-4, with no confidently assigned D gene. The bases are TGTGCCAGCAGCCAAGATCTAGGAGCAACTAATGAAAAACTGTTTTTT. Its translation is CASSQDLGATNEKLFF.